This T cell receptor beta chain was found in a study of blood T cell repertoires in COVID-19. Study-level information: Donors in the United States, Italy and Spain gave samples during acute or convalescent COVID-19.

Libraries were prepared by immunoSEQ multiplex PCR; TCRdb keeps only in-frame clonotypes and omits some of them. The data show approximately 70,000 clones, just over 90% seen once. Germline CDR1 and CDR2: KGHSH and LQKENI. V lost 3 bases and J lost 7, with 13 bases in between. The length of the CDR3 is 13 residues. Seattle's cohort entered during active infection and was followed longitudinally. The specimen sequenced was peripheral blood. The rearrangement links TRBV18 to TRBJ2-7; a weak D match, TRBD2 (6 bases). This TCR came from a man in his forties or fifties with COVID-19, enrolled during active disease. Here the CDR3 DNA reads TGTGCCAGCTCACCTGCGGGAACCGAGGAGCAGTACTTC. This translates into CASSPAGTEEQYF.